This TCR beta chain derives from a study of tumor-infiltrating lymphocytes in primary liver carcinoma. From around 0.5 ug total RNA, TCR beta cDNA was generated with a primer in the constant region. Three nested multiplex PCR rounds, a slightly modified ARM-PCR, produced the libraries for TCR beta. TRBV1-TRBV30 forward and Cbeta reverse primers drove the first two roughly 11-cycle rounds. TCRdb itself ran the multiplex PCR reads through MiXCR, one entry per CDR3 protein. The sample records more than 30,000 distinct CDR3 sequences, about three quarters being singletons. The CDR3 length is 13 residues. Germline CDR1 and CDR2: MNHEY and SVGEGT. Concerning this clonotype itself: A read error may account for a junction end that differs from germline.

Joint extraction of RNA and DNA used roughly 19-32 mg of bulk tissue that was unsorted. The clonotype comes from a middle-aged man with primary liver carcinoma and hepatitis B virus infection. Sequencing input: liver tumor tissue from sampling region 5. The subset: tumor region T5, tumor centre. The chain joins TRBV6-2 or TRBV6-3 to TRBJ1-2, with D possibly matching TRBD1 (6 bases). The CDR3 loop is CARSYQDSYGYTF. CDR3 coding DNA: TGTGCCAGGAGTTACCAGGACAGCTATGGCTACACCTTC.